This record looks at one TCR beta chain sequence and its context. Its target is unknown. PCR employed 60 Vbeta and 13 Jbeta primers. TCRdb keeps only in-frame clones here, not all; method: immunoSEQ multiplex PCR. The data contain more than 95,000 clones, 76% of them singletons. Germline CDR1 MNHEY, CDR2 SVGAGI. This CDR3 contains 14 residues. The V and J ends lost 2 bases and 7 bases, in that order; junction bases with no gene match: 2. This sample stems from a study of cytomegalovirus exposure and HLA in healthy donors. Study conclusions and caveats: Both high specificity and high sensitivity reportedly marked the classifier's diagnosis of cytomegalovirus status. Data from an earlier analysis indicated that most TCR beta V segments were productive either about 90% or about 30% of the time. An analysis was carried out later, and it reportedly showed fewer N-insertions in an Asian-associated ancestry cluster than the approximately 670-donor mean. Indistinguishable V segments, including TRBV6-2 and TRBV6-3, were excluded.

The receptor comes from a woman under 30 in good health and CMV-seropositive. Sample: PBMCs. The rearrangement joins TRBV6-5 to TRBJ2-1; TRBD1 matches 10 bases. The CDR3 DNA sequence: TGTGCCAGCAGTTACCCGGGACAGGGGAATGAGCAGTTCTTC. It is translated as CASSYPGQGNEQFF.